This T cell receptor (beta chain) was captured by sequencing in a study of T cells in Graves' hyperthyroidism and ophthalmopathy. Study-wide points: Most clonotypes expanded in the thyroid (above 0.001) were also present in blood. With a median lead of 6.5 months before onset, the model predicted ophthalmopathy.

V was pared by 3 bases and J by 7 bases, with 15 bases between. Germline values: CDR1 ENHRY, CDR2 SYGVKD. This CDR3 has 14 amino acids. This clonotype came up many times. What it recognizes is unknown. Amplified TCR beta CDR3 regions derived from RNA transcripts. With the HTBI primer set, the TCR CDR3 went through a first round of RT-PCR. MiXCR, run by TCRdb on the multiplex PCR reads, gives a single entry per CDR3 protein. This sample has about 350,000 distinct CDR3 sequences; over 11% occur once, and the top ten carry under 30%. The V and J genes are TRBV10-3 and TRBJ1-1; D not resolved. Sequenced input: blood. The TCR was taken from a woman aged 30 to 39 with Graves' hyperthyroidism. Here the CDR3 DNA reads TGTGCCATCAGTGACTACTCAACTCGAAATGAAGCTTTCTTT. Translation gives CAISDYSTRNEAFF.